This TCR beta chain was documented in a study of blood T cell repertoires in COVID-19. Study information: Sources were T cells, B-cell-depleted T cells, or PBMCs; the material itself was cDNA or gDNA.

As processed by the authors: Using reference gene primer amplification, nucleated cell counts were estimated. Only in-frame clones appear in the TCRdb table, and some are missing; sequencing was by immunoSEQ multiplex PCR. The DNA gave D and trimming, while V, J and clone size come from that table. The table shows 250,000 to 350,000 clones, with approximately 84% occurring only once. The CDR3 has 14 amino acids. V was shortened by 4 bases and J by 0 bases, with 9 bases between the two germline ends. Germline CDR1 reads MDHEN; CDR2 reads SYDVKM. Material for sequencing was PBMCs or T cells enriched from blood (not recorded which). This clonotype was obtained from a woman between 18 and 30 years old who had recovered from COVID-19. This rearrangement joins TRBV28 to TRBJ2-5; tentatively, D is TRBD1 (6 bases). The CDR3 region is CASSSRGNQETQYF. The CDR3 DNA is TGTGCCAGCAGTTCCAGGGGCAACCAAGAGACCCAGTACTTC.